The 24 T cell receptor beta chains listed next were all sequenced from one sample in a study of T cell changes during pregnancy in multiple sclerosis. TCRdb keeps only in-frame clones here, not all; method: immunoSEQ multiplex PCR. The repertoire holds about 68,000 clones, with approximately 90% as singletons. Here the sequenced sample was peripheral blood, taken in the third trimester of pregnancy. Source of these receptors: a female donor with multiple sclerosis, enrolled in a pregnancy study.

This chain links TRBV27 with TRBJ2-1; TRBD2 might be the D (6 bases). Germline CDR1 MNHEY, CDR2 SMNVEV (reference sequence). V lost 3 bases, J lost 12 bases, and 18 bases lay in between. The CDR3 loop spans 14 amino acids. CDR3 protein: CASSLGGDLGPQFF. The CDR3, as DNA: TGTGCCAGCAGTTTGGGCGGGGACCTAGGGCCGCAGTTCTTC.

This rearrangement joins TRBV27 to TRBJ2-7; 12 nucleotides agree with TRBD1. J lost 0 bases, V lost 4 bases, and 7 bases had no gene match. Per germline, CDR1 MNHEY and CDR2 SMNVEV (reference sequence). The CDR3 covers 17 residues. The CDR3: CASSSRDRGPYSYEQYF. The CDR3 DNA reads TGTGCCAGCAGTTCCCGGGACAGGGGGCCTTACTCCTACGAGCAGTACTTC.

The V call is TRBV27, the J call TRBJ1-5, with 7 positions matching TRBD1. The V gene end was trimmed by 5 bases and the J gene end by 9 bases; junction bases not matched to a gene: 4. This CDR3 spans 12 amino acids. Germline values: CDR1 MNHEY, CDR2 SMNVEV (reference sequence). CDR3 DNA: TGTGCCAGCAGTGTAGGGGGCTCGCCCCAGCATTTT. It translates to CASSVGGSPQHF.

This clone has just one count. The V gene is TRBV19, the J gene TRBJ1-3; possible D gene TRBD1, 6 bases. CDR3 length: 14 residues. Trimming removed 5 bases from V and 2 bases from J, with 10 bases in between. Germline-derived CDR1 and CDR2 are LNHDA and SQIVND (reference sequence). The CDR3 loop reads CASSSTGTGNTIYF. The CDR3 nucleotides are TGTGCCAGTAGTTCGACAGGAACTGGAAACACCATATATTTT.

The chain combines TRBV5-1 with TRBJ2-2; maybe TRBD2 (5 bases). The germline CDR1 and CDR2 sequences are SGHRS and YFSETQ. The CDR3 contains 13 residues. Trimming pared 0 bases from V and 6 bases from J, leaving 6 bases between. CDR3 in amino acids: CASSLGGAGELFF. CDR3 in DNA: TGCGCCAGCAGCTTGGGGGGAGCCGGGGAGCTGTTTTTT.

The chain carries TRBV5-6 and TRBJ2-7; D not certain. Trimming took 1 base from V and 4 from J, leaving 3 bases between them. This CDR3 has 11 residues. Germline V gene data show CDR1 as SGHDT and CDR2 as YYEEEE. For the CDR3, the DNA is TGTGCCAGCAGCTTGCGGTACGAGCAGTACTTC. Its translation is CASSLRYEQYF.

The chain couples TRBV7-9 to TRBJ2-7; 7 bases line up with TRBD1. Looked up from germline, CDR1 is SEHNR and CDR2 is FQNEAQ (reference sequence). This CDR3 has 14 amino acids. The ends lost 3 bases at V and 3 bases at J; junction bases unmatched: 5. The CDR3 loop is CASSFTGDRYEQYF. CDR3 in DNA: TGTGCCAGCAGCTTTACAGGGGATCGCTACGAGCAGTACTTC.

The rearrangement uses TRBV7-2 and TRBJ1-2; a possible D gene is TRBD1 (5 bases). From germline, CDR1 is SGHTA and CDR2 FQGNSA. The CDR3 runs 15 residues. The ends were cut back, 5 bases at V and 4 bases at J, with 17 bases in the middle. The CDR3 reads CASSNTVTDPYGYTF. The DNA of the CDR3 is TGTGCCAGCAGCAACACCGTGACAGACCCCTATGGCTACACCTTC. Variable domain in full (rest from reference TRBV7-2 and TRBJ1-2): GAGVSQSPSNKVTEKGKDVELRCDPISGHTALYWYRQSLGQGLEFLIYFQGNSAPDKSGLPSDRFSAERTGGSVSTLTIQRTQQEDSAVYLCASSNTVTDPYGYTFGSGTRLTVV.

The chain employs TRBV7-6 and TRBJ2-6, with TRBD2 as a possible D gene (6 bases). Germline CDR1 is SGHVS and CDR2 is FNYEAQ. V shed 5 bases and J shed 0 bases, with 17 bases lying between them. The CDR3 spans 18 residues. This CDR3 is CASSPVGDSGSGANVLTF. The CDR3 DNA sequence: TGTGCCAGCAGCCCCGTAGGGGACTCGGGCTCTGGGGCCAACGTCCTGACTTTC.

V usage is TRBV27 and J usage is TRBJ1-1, with TRBD1 identical over 7 bases. The CDR3 is made up of 14 amino acids. The V and J ends lost 5 bases and 1 base, in that order; junction bases with no gene match: 4. Germline V lookup: CDR1 MNHEY, CDR2 SMNVEV (reference sequence). For the CDR3, the DNA is TGTGCCAGCAGTGCGCGACAGGGGAACACTGAAGCTTTCTTT. This codes for CASSARQGNTEAFF.

This chain connects TRBV5-1 to TRBJ2-3; 10 nucleotides match TRBD2. This CDR3 spans 17 amino acids. The trim removed 4 bases at V and 2 bases at J, leaving 10 bases unmatched. Germline V lookup: CDR1 SGHRS, CDR2 YFSETQ. CDR3 sequence (DNA): TGCGCCAGCAGCCGCTCGGTACTAGCGGGGTCCACAGATACGCAGTATTTT. Translation gives CASSRSVLAGSTDTQYF. Full variable domain (remainder filled in from reference TRBV5-1 and TRBJ2-3): KAGVTQTPRYLIKTRGQQVTLSCSPISGHRSVSWYQQTPGQGLQFLFEYFSETQRNKGNFPGRFSGRQFSNSRSEMNVSTLELGDSALYLCASSRSVLAGSTDTQYFGPGTRLTVL.

The gene calls are TRBV7-8 and TRBJ2-7; 7 bases match TRBD1. V shed 2 bases and J 2 bases; nucleotides not matched to a gene: 9. Germline V gene data show CDR1 as SGHVS and CDR2 as FQNEAQ. The length of the CDR3 is 16 residues. The CDR3, as DNA: TGTGCCAGCAGCTTAAAACAGGGGATAAAAGCCTACGAGCAGTACTTC. Its protein product is CASSLKQGIKAYEQYF. The full variable domain, rest sourced from reference TRBV7-8 and TRBJ2-7, is GAGVSQSPRYKVAKRGQDVALRCDPISGHVSLFWYQQALGQGPEFLTYFQNEAQLDKSGLPSDRFFAERPEGSVSTLKIQRTQQEDSAVYLCASSLKQGIKAYEQYFGPGTRLTVT.

This clone was picked up a small number of times. V and J are TRBV6-5 and TRBJ1-6, with a tentative D call TRBD1 (5 bases). The CDR3 has 15 amino acids. Per the germline V gene, CDR1 is MNHEY and CDR2 is SVGAGI. Trimming left V 0 bases short and J 7 bases short, with 10 bases between. This CDR3 reads CASSYSGLGNSPLHF. The DNA for the CDR3 is TGTGCCAGCAGTTACTCGGGGCTAGGGAATTCACCCCTCCACTTT.

This clone was counted a few times. This sequence joins TRBV18 and TRBJ1-2; 7 nucleotides match TRBD1. Germline assignment: CDR1 KGHSH and CDR2 LQKENI. The CDR3 loop spans 14 amino acids. V trimming: 1 base; J trimming: 2 bases; junction bases outside the gene matches: 1. The CDR3 protein is CASSPRQGNYGYTF. DNA for the CDR3: TGTGCCAGCTCACCACGACAGGGAAACTATGGCTACACCTTC.

This clone appeared once. The chain employs TRBV10-2 and TRBJ1-1; D is unresolved. Trimming pared 1 base from V and 0 bases from J, leaving 12 bases between. This CDR3 has 16 amino acids. Germline values: CDR1 WSHSY, CDR2 SAAADI. CDR3 protein: CASSEYFLGVNTEAFF. The CDR3 DNA reads TGCGCCAGCAGTGAGTACTTCCTAGGAGTGAACACTGAAGCTTTCTTT.

V usage is TRBV28 and J usage is TRBJ1-5; unclear D gene. Trimming removed 6 bases from V and 7 bases from J, with 10 bases in between. The CDR3 is 12 amino acids. Germline assignment: CDR1 MDHEN and CDR2 SYDVKM. CDR3 coding DNA: TGTGCCAGCAGAATAGCGTTGCAGCCCCAGCATTTT. It yields the protein CASRIALQPQHF.

The chain recombines TRBV5-1 with TRBJ2-1; 10 bases line up with TRBD2. V lost 4 bases to trimming and J lost 4 bases; unmatched junction nucleotides: 5. Germline CDR1 reads SGHRS; CDR2 reads YFSETQ. This CDR3 has 15 amino acids. The CDR3 DNA is TGCGCCAGCAGCCATACTAGCGGGGAGTACAATGAGCAGTTCTTC. Protein product: CASSHTSGEYNEQFF. The full variable domain, with the rest looked up from reference TRBV5-1 and TRBJ2-1, is KAGVTQTPRYLIKTRGQQVTLSCSPISGHRSVSWYQQTPGQGLQFLFEYFSETQRNKGNFPGRFSGRQFSNSRSEMNVSTLELGDSALYLCASSHTSGEYNEQFFGPGTRLTVL.

This sequence joins TRBV27 and TRBJ2-1, with a possible D match to TRBD2 (5 bases). Germline-derived CDR1 and CDR2 are MNHEY and SMNVEV (reference sequence). Trimming stripped 2 bases from V and 9 bases from J, with 17 bases between. This CDR3 has 15 residues. The CDR3 nucleotides read TGTGCCAGCAGTTTAATTCGGACTCCACTCTTTGAGCAGTTCTTC. Protein: CASSLIRTPLFEQFF.

This chain connects TRBV10-1 to TRBJ2-1; perhaps TRBD1 as D (7 bases). There are 15 residues in the CDR3. Trimming took 2 bases from V and 4 from J, leaving 12 bases between them. Germline CDR1 is WNHNN and CDR2 is SYGVQD (reference sequence). The CDR3 DNA is TGCGCCAGCAGTGAGCAGGGGGGCGCGTACAATGAGCAGTTCTTC. Its protein is CASSEQGGAYNEQFF.

The genes are TRBV5-1 and TRBJ1-2; tentative D call: TRBD1 (6 bases). The CDR3 totals 12 residues. CDR1 SGHRS and CDR2 YFSETQ come from the germline V gene. V was clipped by 1 base and J by 6 bases, with 7 bases between them. This CDR3 is CASSLTGNGYTF. For the CDR3, the DNA is TGCGCCAGCAGCTTGACAGGGAATGGCTACACCTTC.

This chain uses TRBV9 with TRBJ2-1; the D gene is possibly TRBD2 (6 bases). V lost 5 bases to trimming and J lost 6 bases, with 15 bases between them. The germline CDR1 and CDR2 sequences are SGDLS and YYNGEE. This CDR3 comprises 14 residues. CDR3 region: CASSGGGDGNEQFF. The CDR3 DNA is TGTGCCAGCAGTGGAGGCGGGGACGGCAATGAGCAGTTCTTC.

The genes are TRBV2 and TRBJ2-5, with 9 positions matching TRBD1. The CDR3 length is 17 residues. The V gene end was trimmed by 0 bases and the J gene end by 6 bases; junction bases not matched to a gene: 11. The germline V gene has CDR1 SNHLY and CDR2 FYNNEI. CDR3 bases: TGTGCCAGCAGTGAAGCTGGGACAGGGCGGGTGATAAAGACCCAGTACTTC. Translation: CASSEAGTGRVIKTQYF.

The J gene is TRBJ2-5, the V gene TRBV4-3; D gene unclear. Germline assignment: CDR1 LGHNA and CDR2 YSLEER. Trimming cost V 0 bases and J 5 bases, with 13 bases left between them. The CDR3 consists of 15 residues. CDR3 nucleotides: TGCGCCAGCAGCCAAGAACAGAGATCCTGGGAGACCCAGTACTTC. Its translation: CASSQEQRSWETQYF.

This clone was recorded once. The V and J genes are TRBV5-1 and TRBJ2-1; 7 bases match TRBD2. This CDR3 has 15 amino acids. Losses at the gene ends were 4 bases for V and 4 bases for J; bases not matched to a gene: 8. CDR1 is SGHRS, CDR2 YFSETQ, per germline. The CDR3 loop reads CASSGETSWYNEQFF. Here the CDR3 DNA reads TGCGCCAGCAGCGGAGAGACTAGCTGGTACAATGAGCAGTTCTTC.